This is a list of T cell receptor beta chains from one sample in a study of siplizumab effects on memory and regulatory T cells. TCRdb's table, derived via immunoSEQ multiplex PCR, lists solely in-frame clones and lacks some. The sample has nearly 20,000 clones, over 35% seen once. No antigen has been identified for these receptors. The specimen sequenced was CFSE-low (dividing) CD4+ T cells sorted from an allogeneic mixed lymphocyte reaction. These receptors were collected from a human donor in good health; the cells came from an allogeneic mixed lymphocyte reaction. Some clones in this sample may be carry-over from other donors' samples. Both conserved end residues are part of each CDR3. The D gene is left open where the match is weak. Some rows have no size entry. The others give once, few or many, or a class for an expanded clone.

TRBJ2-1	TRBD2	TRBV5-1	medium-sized	CASSLLAGGRNEQFF	TGCGCCAGCAGCTTGTTAGCGGGGGGGCGGAATGAGCAGTTCTTC
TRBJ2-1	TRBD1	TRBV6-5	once	CASRSDRVGEQFF	TGTGCCAGCCGATCGGACAGGGTGGGTGAGCAGTTCTTC
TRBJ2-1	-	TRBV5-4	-	CASSSRPYNEQFF	TGTGCCAGCAGCTCACGTCCCTACAATGAGCAGTTCTTC
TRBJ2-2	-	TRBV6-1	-	CASNRDFRELFF	TGTGCCAGCAACAGGGACTTTAGAGAGCTGTTTTTT
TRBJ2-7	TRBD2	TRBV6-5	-	CASSYAAGDTYEQYF	TGTGCCAGCAGTTACGCGGCGGGAGACACCTACGAGCAGTACTTC
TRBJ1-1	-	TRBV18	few	CASSPVFTEAFF	TGTGCCAGCTCACCCGTTTTCACTGAAGCTTTCTTT
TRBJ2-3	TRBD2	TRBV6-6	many	CASSGRGDTQYF	TGTGCCAGCAGCGGGAGGGGAGATACGCAGTATTTT
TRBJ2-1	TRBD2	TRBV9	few	CASSVGLAGGPGQFF	TGTGCCAGCAGCGTTGGGCTAGCGGGGGGGCCAGGGCAGTTCTTC
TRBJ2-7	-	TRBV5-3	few	CASSFGLGEQYF	TGTGCCAGCAGCTTCGGACTGGGCGAGCAGTACTTC
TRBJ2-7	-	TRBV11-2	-	CASSLERNTYEQYF	TGTGCCAGCAGCTTAGAACGGAACACCTACGAGCAGTACTTC
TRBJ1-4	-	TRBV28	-	CASSLSGEKKLFF	TGTGCCAGCAGTTTGAGCGGAGAAAAAAAACTGTTTTTT
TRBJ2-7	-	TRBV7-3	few	CASSFGLGEQYF	TGTGCCAGCAGCTTCGGACTGGGCGAGCAGTACTTC
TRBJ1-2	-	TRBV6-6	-	CASSYYPSSYGYTF	TGTGCCAGCAGTTACTATCCCAGTTCCTATGGCTACACCTTC
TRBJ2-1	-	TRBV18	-	CASSPLQGNYNEQFF	TGTGCCAGCTCACCACTCCAGGGCAACTACAATGAGCAGTTCTTC
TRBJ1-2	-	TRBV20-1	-	CSAAQSSGYTF	TGCAGTGCTGCTCAAAGCTCTGGCTACACCTTC
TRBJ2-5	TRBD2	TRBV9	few	CASSVPAGGQETQYF	TGTGCCAGCAGCGTACCAGCGGGGGGCCAAGAGACCCAGTACTTC
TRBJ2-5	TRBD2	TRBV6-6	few	CASSSGLAGVETQYF	TGTGCCAGCAGTTCGGGACTAGCGGGAGTCGAGACCCAGTACTTC
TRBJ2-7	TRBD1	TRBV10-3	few	CAIRQGAYPYEQYF	TGTGCCATCAGACAGGGGGCTTACCCCTACGAGCAGTACTTC
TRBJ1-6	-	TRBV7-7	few	CASSLTGNSPLHF	TGTGCCAGCAGCCTAACCGGGAATTCACCCCTCCACTTT
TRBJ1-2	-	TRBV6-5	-	CASSSPRGYTF	TGTGCCAGCAGTTCCCCGCGGGGCTACACCTTC
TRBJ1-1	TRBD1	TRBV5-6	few	CASSSPGQGFSNTEAFF	TGTGCCAGCAGCTCACCGGGACAGGGGTTCTCGAACACTGAAGCTTTCTTT
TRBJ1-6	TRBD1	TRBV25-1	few	CASSGWTGVDSPLHF	TGTGCCAGCAGTGGATGGACAGGGGTGGATTCACCCCTCCACTTT
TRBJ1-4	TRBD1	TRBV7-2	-	CASSLKGQGAGNEKLFF	TGTGCCAGCAGCTTAAAAGGGCAGGGGGCGGGTAATGAAAAACTGTTTTTT
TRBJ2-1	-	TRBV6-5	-	CASRASGGNEQFF	TGTGCCAGCAGAGCCAGCGGCGGGAATGAGCAGTTCTTC
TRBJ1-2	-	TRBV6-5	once	CASFRTGIGGYTF	TGTGCCAGCTTTAGAACAGGGATAGGCGGCTACACCTTC
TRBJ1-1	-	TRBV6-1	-	CASRPGGRRQVGAFF	TGTGCCAGCAGACCAGGTGGTCGAAGACAGGTTGGAGCTTTCTTT
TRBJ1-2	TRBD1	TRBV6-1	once	CATSLTTGVAYGYTF	TGTGCCACCTCGTTGACGACAGGGGTGGCCTATGGCTACACCTTC
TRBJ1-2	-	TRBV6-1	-	CASSGTPYGYTF	TGTGCCAGCAGTGGGACACCCTATGGCTACACCTTC
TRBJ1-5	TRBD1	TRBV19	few	CASRKDRAISNQPQHF	TGTGCCAGTAGAAAGGACAGGGCTATTAGCAATCAGCCCCAGCATTTT
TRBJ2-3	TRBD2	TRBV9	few	CASSFSGASTDTQYF	TGTGCCAGCAGCTTCAGCGGGGCTAGCACAGATACGCAGTATTTT
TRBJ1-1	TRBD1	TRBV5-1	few	CASNPGDRGSTEAFF	TGCGCCAGCAACCCGGGGGACAGGGGTAGCACTGAAGCTTTCTTT
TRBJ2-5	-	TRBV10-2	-	CASKEGPEETQYF	TGCGCCAGCAAGGAGGGACCCGAGGAGACCCAGTACTTC
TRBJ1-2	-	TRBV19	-	CASRWGQGGYTF	TGTGCCAGTAGGTGGGGGCAGGGTGGCTACACCTTC
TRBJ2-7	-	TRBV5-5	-	CASSFGGSSYEQYF	TGTGCCAGCAGCTTCGGCGGTTCCTCCTACGAGCAGTACTTC
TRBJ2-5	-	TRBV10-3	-	CANGANQETQYF	TGTGCCAACGGGGCTAACCAAGAGACCCAGTACTTC
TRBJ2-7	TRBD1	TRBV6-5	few	CASRSGQGGEQYF	TGTGCCAGCAGAAGCGGACAGGGGGGCGAGCAGTACTTC
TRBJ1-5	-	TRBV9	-	CASSVASNQPQHF	TGTGCCAGCAGCGTAGCCAGCAATCAGCCCCAGCATTTT
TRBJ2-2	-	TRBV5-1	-	CASQPNTGELFF	TGCGCCAGTCAGCCGAACACCGGGGAGCTGTTTTTT
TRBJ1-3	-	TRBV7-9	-	CASSLAREVWSF	TGTGCCAGCAGCTTAGCGCGGGAGGTCTGGTCTTTT
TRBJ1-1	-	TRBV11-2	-	CASSFSRNTEAFF	TGTGCCAGCAGCTTCTCTAGGAACACTGAAGCTTTCTTT
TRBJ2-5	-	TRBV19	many	CASSTTGGAGTQYF	TGTGCCAGTAGTACCACGGGGGGCGCAGGGACCCAGTACTTC
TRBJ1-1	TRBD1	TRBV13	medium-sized	CASSETGARWNTEAFF	TGTGCCAGCAGCGAAACAGGGGCGAGGTGGAACACTGAAGCTTTCTTT
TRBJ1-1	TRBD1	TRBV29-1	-	CSVEGPITQGAAFF	TGCAGCGTTGAAGGCCCAATCACACAGGGGGCGGCTTTCTTT
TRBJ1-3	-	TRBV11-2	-	CASSPGSRIPGNTIYF	TGTGCCAGCAGCCCGGGGTCTAGAATTCCTGGAAACACCATATATTTT
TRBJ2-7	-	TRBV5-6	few	CASSFQEYEQYF	TGTGCCAGCAGCTTTCAGGAGTACGAGCAGTACTTC
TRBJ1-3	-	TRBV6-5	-	CASSYSSGNGNTIYF	TGTGCCAGCAGTTACTCGTCCGGGAATGGAAACACCATATATTTT
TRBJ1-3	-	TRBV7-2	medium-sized	CASSLLHGGNTIYF	TGTGCCAGCAGCCTCCTGCACGGGGGTAACACCATATATTTT
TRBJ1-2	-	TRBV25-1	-	CASSLGTNYGYTF	TGTGCCAGCAGTCTAGGGACCAACTATGGCTACACCTTC
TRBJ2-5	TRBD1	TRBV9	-	CASSAPTGGQETQYF	TGTGCCAGCAGCGCGCCGACAGGGGGTCAAGAGACCCAGTACTTC
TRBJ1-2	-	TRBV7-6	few	CASSLAAQAAGGYTF	TGTGCCAGCAGCTTAGCGGCCCAGGCGGCGGGTGGCTACACCTTC
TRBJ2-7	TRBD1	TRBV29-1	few	CSVTDRVNEQYF	TGCAGCGTTACGGACAGGGTGAACGAGCAGTACTTC
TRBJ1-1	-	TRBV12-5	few	CASGRAGTGAFF	TGTGCTAGTGGTCGGGCGGGGACTGGAGCTTTCTTT
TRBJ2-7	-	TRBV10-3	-	CAIRGRVAAYEQYF	TGTGCCATCAGAGGCCGCGTGGCAGCCTACGAGCAGTACTTC
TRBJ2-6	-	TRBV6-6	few	CASSYSGANVLTF	TGTGCCAGCAGCTACTCTGGGGCCAACGTCCTGACTTTC